These 24 T cell receptor beta chains came from one sample sequenced in a study of blood T cell repertoires in COVID-19. Produced via immunoSEQ multiplex PCR; TCRdb's table is partial and in-frame only. The sample lists approximately 210,000 clones; less than 85% were seen once. Sequencing was carried out using peripheral blood. The receptors come from a woman of 80 years or more with acute or convalescent COVID-19.

The genes are TRBV5-1 and TRBJ2-2; a possible D gene is TRBD1 (6 bases). Germline lookup yields CDR1 SGHRS and CDR2 YFSETQ. The CDR3 has 15 residues. V was cut by 7 bases and J by 4 bases, with 17 bases left in between. Here the CDR3 reads CASSIRQGSTGELFF. DNA for the CDR3: TGCGCCAGCTCCATCCGGCAGGGGAGCACCGGGGAGCTGTTTTTT.

The chain employs TRBV6-5 and TRBJ1-3, with D perhaps TRBD1 (5 bases). Germline lookup yields CDR1 MNHEY and CDR2 SVGAGI. The CDR3 is 12 residues long. The CDR3 region has the DNA TGTGTAACAGGATCCTCTGGAAACACCATATATTTT. The encoded protein is CVTGSSGNTIYF.

The chain has TRBV28 and TRBJ1-1; a weak D match, TRBD1 (5 bases). This CDR3 contains 17 residues. Per germline, CDR1 MDHEN and CDR2 SYDVKM. V lost 2 bases and J 1 base, leaving 17 bases between the germline ends. The CDR3 region has the DNA TGTGCCAGCAGTTTAGATGCTGGGGCCGATGCGAACACTGAAGCTTTCTTT. Its translation is CASSLDAGADANTEAFF.

This sequence joins TRBV7-3 and TRBJ2-2; maybe TRBD1 (6 bases). The V gene lost 5 bases and the J gene lost 1 base, with 8 bases spanning the gap. The germline V gene has CDR1 SGHTA and CDR2 FQGTGA. There are 14 residues in the CDR3. The CDR3 DNA follows: TGTGCCAGCAGCCCGGGACAGAACACCGGGGAGCTGTTTTTT. This translates into CASSPGQNTGELFF. Complete variable domain (other parts from reference TRBV7-3 and TRBJ2-2): GAGVSQTPSNKVTEKGKYVELRCDPISGHTALYWYRQSLGQGPEFLIYFQGTGAADDSGLPNDRFFAVRPEGSVSTLKIQRTERGDSAVYLCASSPGQNTGELFFGEGSRLTVL.

This chain connects TRBV5-4 to TRBJ1-1, with 9 nucleotides matching TRBD1. This CDR3 has 15 amino acids. V was clipped by 5 bases and J by 2 bases; unmatched bases: 7. Germline CDR1 reads SGHNT; CDR2 reads YYREEE (reference sequence). The CDR3 sequence is CASRRAGQGNTEAFF. The CDR3 DNA reads TGTGCCAGCAGGCGGGCGGGACAGGGAAACACTGAAGCTTTCTTT.

The V gene is TRBV6-1, the J gene TRBJ1-2; possibly TRBD1 for D (6 bases). V lost 2 bases and J lost 4, with 11 bases in between. This CDR3 region has 14 residues. Germline lookup yields CDR1 MNHNS and CDR2 SASEGT. This CDR3 is CASSEYQGPYGYTF. DNA for the CDR3: TGTGCCAGCAGTGAATACCAGGGGCCCTATGGCTACACCTTC.

The rearrangement uses TRBV7-6 and TRBJ2-1, with 9 bases aligning to TRBD1. CDR1 is SGHVS, CDR2 FNYEAQ, per germline. The CDR3 spans 15 residues. The junction had 10 bases not matched to a gene; V was cut back by 4 bases and J by 9 bases. The CDR3 region is CASSSGTGQWSEQFF. The CDR3 nucleotides are TGTGCCAGCAGCTCCGGGACAGGGCAATGGAGTGAGCAGTTCTTC.

With regard to this clone: Within the sample, other DNA sequences also encode this same CDR3. The V and J genes are TRBV12-3 or TRBV12-4 and TRBJ2-7; the D is unclear. This CDR3 contains 12 residues. The V and J ends lost 6 bases and 4 bases respectively, with 10 bases between them. The DNA of the CDR3 is TGTGCCAGCAGCCTCCGGTCTTACGAGCAGTACTTC. Its translation is CASSLRSYEQYF.

The chain uses TRBV16 and TRBJ2-5; the D gene is possibly TRBD1 (5 bases). V was pared by 1 base and J by 4 bases, with 22 bases between. The CDR3 runs 18 residues. Germline V gene lookup returns CDR1 KGHSY and CDR2 FQNENV. CDR3 in amino acids: CASSQFRDSYSASETQYF. Written as DNA, the CDR3 is TGTGCCAGCAGCCAATTCCGCGACAGCTATTCGGCGTCAGAGACCCAGTACTTC.

The chain joins TRBV19 to TRBJ2-1; the D gene is possibly TRBD1 (5 bases). The germline V and J ends were trimmed by 5 bases and 0 bases, with 14 bases remaining between them. The germline V gene has CDR1 LNHDA and CDR2 SQIVND (reference sequence). This CDR3 contains 16 residues. The CDR3 reads CASSLRAPPSYNEQFF. CDR3 nucleotide sequence: TGTGCCAGTAGTCTCAGGGCACCTCCCTCCTACAATGAGCAGTTCTTC.

The CDR3 region has the DNA TGTGCCTCGACGAGGGACACACCCGCTATTGGCTACACCTTC. It is translated as CASTRDTPAIGYTF. This chain links TRBV10-3 with TRBJ1-2; possibly TRBD1 for D (6 bases). This CDR3 has 14 residues. V lost 11 bases, J lost 7 bases, and 23 bases lay in between. Germline V gives CDR1 ENHRY, CDR2 SYGVKD.

The gene calls are TRBV5-4 and TRBJ2-1, with 11 bases aligning to TRBD2. The CDR3 has 15 residues. Germline V gene data show CDR1 as SGHNT and CDR2 as YYREEE (reference sequence). V was clipped by 6 bases and J by 1 base; unmatched bases: 3. The CDR3 here is CASTIAGGSYNEQFF. The CDR3 DNA reads as TGTGCCAGCACCATAGCGGGGGGGTCCTACAATGAGCAGTTCTTC.

This chain connects TRBV10-3 to TRBJ2-1; maybe TRBD1 (6 bases). The CDR3 covers 14 residues. V lost 8 bases and J lost 0, with 11 bases in between. The germline V gene has CDR1 ENHRY and CDR2 SYGVKD. CDR3 sequence: CAIWDTYSYNEQFF. CDR3 DNA sequence: TGTGCCATCTGGGACACCTACTCCTACAATGAGCAGTTCTTC.

The gene calls are TRBV7-8 and TRBJ2-5, with D perhaps matching TRBD1 (6 bases). The CDR3 totals 14 residues. V was cut by 5 bases and J by 5 bases, with 15 bases left in between. The germline V gene encodes CDR1 SGHVS and CDR2 FQNEAQ. The CDR3 loop reads CASSRNRVWETQYF. CDR3 sequence (DNA): TGTGCCAGCAGCAGAAACAGGGTTTGGGAGACCCAGTACTTC.

This rearrangement joins TRBV5-1 to TRBJ2-1; TRBD1 aligns across 9 bases. The junction had 10 bases not matched to a gene; V was cut back by 4 bases and J by 14 bases. The germline CDR1 and CDR2 sequences are SGHRS and YFSETQ. The CDR3 totals 13 residues. Here the CDR3 reads CASSPQGDREKFF. Here the CDR3 DNA reads TGCGCCAGCAGCCCCCAGGGGGACAGGGAAAAGTTCTTC.

The CDR3 DNA reads TGTGCCAGTAGTCCCCAGGGGTTCGGGGAGCTGTTTTTT. Its protein product is CASSPQGFGELFF. The rearrangement uses TRBV19 and TRBJ2-2, with a possible D match to TRBD1 (6 bases). V lost 5 bases, J lost 7 bases, and 11 bases lay in between. This CDR3 has 13 amino acids. Germline lookup yields CDR1 LNHDA and CDR2 SQIVND (reference sequence).

The genes are TRBV19 and TRBJ1-1, with 8 bases fitting TRBD1. Germline CDR1 is LNHDA and CDR2 is SQIVND (reference sequence). The J segment lost 8 bases and the V segment lost 4 bases, leaving 6 bases of the junction unmatched. This CDR3 is 13 amino acids long. DNA of the CDR3: TGTGCCAGTAGTAAGGACAGGGAGGGAGAAGCTTTCTTT. Amino acids: CASSKDREGEAFF.

CDR3 nucleotide sequence: TGCGCCAGCAGCCAGGGGGACAGGGGCGCACGATACGGCCACAATGAGCAGTTCTTC. Its protein is CASSQGDRGARYGHNEQFF. The chain employs TRBV4-3 and TRBJ2-1, with 10 bases fitting TRBD1. CDR1 is LGHNA, CDR2 YSLEER, per germline. V shed 3 bases and J 5 bases; nucleotides not matched to a gene: 16. The CDR3 runs 19 residues.

V usage is TRBV19 and J usage is TRBJ1-5; TRBD1 matches 9 bases. Germline assignment: CDR1 LNHDA and CDR2 SQIVND (reference sequence). V shed 7 bases, J shed 1 base, and the junction held 8 bases outside the gene matches. CDR3 length: 16 amino acids. The CDR3 DNA is TGTGCCAGTATTACAACAGGGGGCAAGAGCAATCAGCCCCAGCATTTT. Encoded protein: CASITTGGKSNQPQHF.

The rearrangement joins TRBV20-1 to TRBJ2-1, with D possibly being TRBD1 (6 bases). The CDR3 runs 14 residues. Germline V lookup: CDR1 DFQATT, CDR2 SNEGSKA (reference sequence). V lost 3 bases and J 7 bases, leaving 16 bases between the germline ends. The CDR3 bases are TGCAGTGCTAGTTTGGGGGCGCGGGTGAATGAGCAGTTCTTC. Encoded protein: CSASLGARVNEQFF.

The chain couples TRBV10-3 to TRBJ1-1; D gene uncertain. This CDR3 contains 13 residues. Germline CDR1 ENHRY, CDR2 SYGVKD. V was shortened by 3 bases and J by 7 bases, with 12 bases between the two germline ends. CDR3 nucleotides: TGTGCCATCAGTGAAGGACTGTTCGGTGAAGCTTTCTTT. It translates to CAISEGLFGEAFF.

The chain employs TRBV7-3 and TRBJ1-2; no reliable D call. CDR1 and CDR2 from the germline V gene are SGHTA and FQGTGA. V was clipped by 2 bases and J by 5 bases, with 12 bases between them. The CDR3 extends over 14 amino acids. The CDR3 is CASSLSPGLYGYTF. As DNA, the CDR3 is TGTGCCAGCAGCTTATCGCCAGGTCTTTATGGCTACACCTTC.

This chain links TRBV11-1 with TRBJ2-3, with TRBD1 as a possible D gene (5 bases). With 0 bases removed from V and 0 bases from J, the gap between germline ends came to 10 bases. This CDR3 has 16 amino acids. Germline V gene lookup returns CDR1 SGHAT and CDR2 FQDESV (reference sequence). CDR3 DNA sequence: TGTGCCAGCAGCTTAGCGTTGGACAAAAGCACAGATACGCAGTATTTT. Residues: CASSLALDKSTDTQYF.

The rearrangement links TRBV7-6 to TRBJ1-1, with D tentatively TRBD1 (6 bases). V gave up 1 base and J gave up 8 bases, with 11 bases separating them. The CDR3 extends over 13 amino acids. Germline V gives CDR1 SGHVS, CDR2 FNYEAQ. The CDR3 region has the DNA TGTGCCAGCAGCTTAGAGGCTGACAGGGAAGCTTTCTTT. Its translation: CASSLEADREAFF.